This TCR beta chain derives from a study of T cell responses to AZD1222 COVID-19 vaccine. Study-wide results and caveats: Donors, mostly white British, included more females; clonal diversity was possibly underestimated.

Remarks on this clone: Antigen: not known.

Some clones are missing from TCRdb's copy, which holds only in-frame ones; the method was immunoSEQ multiplex PCR. The sample shows 90,000 to 120,000 clones, approximately 90% of them seen only once. This material consisted of peripheral blood, taken on day 0 of AZD1222 vaccination. The clonotype was recovered from an adult in good health.

This chain's CDR3 is CASSPSGQVRVDTQYF. The CDR3 nucleotides read TGTGCCAGCAGCCCCAGTGGACAGGTACGCGTCGATACGCAGTATTTT. This sequence joins TRBV13 and TRBJ2-3; 7 bases align to TRBD1. This CDR3 region has 16 residues. CDR1 PRHDT and CDR2 FYEKMQ come from the germline V gene (reference sequence). The V segment lost 5 bases and the J segment 6 bases; nucleotides outside the gene matches: 14.